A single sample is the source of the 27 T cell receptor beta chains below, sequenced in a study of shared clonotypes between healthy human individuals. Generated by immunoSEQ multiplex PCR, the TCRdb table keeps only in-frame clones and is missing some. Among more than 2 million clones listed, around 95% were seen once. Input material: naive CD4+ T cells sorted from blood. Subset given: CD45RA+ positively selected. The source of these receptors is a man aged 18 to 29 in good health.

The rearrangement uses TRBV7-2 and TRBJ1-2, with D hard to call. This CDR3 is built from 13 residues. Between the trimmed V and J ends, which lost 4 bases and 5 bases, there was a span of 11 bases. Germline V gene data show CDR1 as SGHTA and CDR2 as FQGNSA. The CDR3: CASSSSGRYGYTF. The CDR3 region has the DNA TGTGCCAGCAGCTCGTCCGGTAGATATGGCTACACCTTC.

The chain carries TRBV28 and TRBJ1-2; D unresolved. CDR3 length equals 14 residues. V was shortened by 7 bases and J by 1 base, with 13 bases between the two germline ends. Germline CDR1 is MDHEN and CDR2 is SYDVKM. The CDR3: CASIRGSFNYGYTF. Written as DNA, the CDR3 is TGTGCCAGCATAAGAGGGTCTTTTAACTATGGCTACACCTTC.

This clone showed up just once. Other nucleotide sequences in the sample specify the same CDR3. The CDR3 DNA follows: TGTGCCAGCAGTTTAGGCCTTTTAACAGATACGCAGTATTTT. It codes for CASSLGLLTDTQYF. V usage is TRBV27 and J usage is TRBJ2-3; D is unclear. The germline gives CDR1 MNHEY, CDR2 SMNVEV (reference sequence). The CDR3 runs 14 residues. V was pared by 2 bases and J by 3 bases, with 9 bases between.

As DNA, the CDR3 is TGTGCCAGCAGCCCTCGACAGGGTTCGGCAGATACGCAGTATTTT. Translated, it gives CASSPRQGSADTQYF. The rearrangement uses TRBV13 and TRBJ2-3; 7 nucleotides align to TRBD1. CDR1 and CDR2 from the germline V gene are PRHDT and FYEKMQ (reference sequence). V lost 5 bases to trimming and J lost 4 bases; unmatched junction nucleotides: 9. There are 15 residues in the CDR3.

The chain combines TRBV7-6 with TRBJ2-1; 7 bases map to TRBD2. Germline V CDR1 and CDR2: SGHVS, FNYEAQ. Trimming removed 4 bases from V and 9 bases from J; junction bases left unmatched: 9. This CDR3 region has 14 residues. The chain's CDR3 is CASSSGGEGREQFF. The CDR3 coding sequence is TGTGCCAGCAGCTCCGGCGGGGAGGGCCGTGAGCAGTTCTTC.

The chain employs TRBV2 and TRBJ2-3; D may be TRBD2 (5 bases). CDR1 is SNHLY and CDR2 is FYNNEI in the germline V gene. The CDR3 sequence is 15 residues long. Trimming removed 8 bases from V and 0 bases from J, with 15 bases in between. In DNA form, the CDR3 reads TGTGCCAGCGGCGGGCCCACCTTTAGCACAGATACGCAGTATTTT. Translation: CASGGPTFSTDTQYF.

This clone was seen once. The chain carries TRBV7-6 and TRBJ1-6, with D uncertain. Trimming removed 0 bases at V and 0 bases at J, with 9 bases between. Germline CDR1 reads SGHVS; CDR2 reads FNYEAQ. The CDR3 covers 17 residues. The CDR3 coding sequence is TGTGCCAGCAGCTTAGCGGGAGGGAGCTCCTATAATTCACCCCTCCACTTT. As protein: CASSLAGGSSYNSPLHF.

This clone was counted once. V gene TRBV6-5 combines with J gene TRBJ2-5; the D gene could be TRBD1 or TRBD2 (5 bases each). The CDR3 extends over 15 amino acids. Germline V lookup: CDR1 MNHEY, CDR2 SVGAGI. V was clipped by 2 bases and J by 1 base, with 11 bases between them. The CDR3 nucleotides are TGTGCCAGCAGTTACGCCCCCGGGGCCCAAGAGACCCAGTACTTC. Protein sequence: CASSYAPGAQETQYF.

The CDR3 protein is CASSLILGARYEQYF. The DNA of the CDR3 is TGCGCCAGCAGCTTGATATTGGGGGCGCGGTACGAGCAGTACTTC. V gene TRBV5-1 combines with J gene TRBJ2-7, with TRBD1 as a possible D gene (6 bases). The V end lost 1 base, the J end lost 4 bases, and 15 bases lay between the germline ends. From germline, CDR1 is SGHRS and CDR2 YFSETQ. This CDR3 region has 15 residues. The full variable domain, with the rest looked up from reference TRBV5-1 and TRBJ2-7, is KAGVTQTPRYLIKTRGQQVTLSCSPISGHRSVSWYQQTPGQGLQFLFEYFSETQRNKGNFPGRFSGRQFSNSRSEMNVSTLELGDSALYLCASSLILGARYEQYFGPGTRLTVT.

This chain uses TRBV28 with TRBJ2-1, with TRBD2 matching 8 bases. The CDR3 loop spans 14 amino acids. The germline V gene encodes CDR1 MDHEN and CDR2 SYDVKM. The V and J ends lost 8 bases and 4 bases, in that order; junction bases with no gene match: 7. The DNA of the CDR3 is TGTGCCAGCTGTGCTCGGGGGGGTTACAATGAGCAGTTCTTC. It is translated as CASCARGGYNEQFF. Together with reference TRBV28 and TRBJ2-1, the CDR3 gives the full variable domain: DVKVTQSSRYLVKRTGEKVFLECVQDMDHENMFWYRQDPGLGLRLIYFSYDVKMKEKGDIPEGYSVSREKKERFSLILESASTNQTSMYLCASCARGGYNEQFFGPGTRLTVL.

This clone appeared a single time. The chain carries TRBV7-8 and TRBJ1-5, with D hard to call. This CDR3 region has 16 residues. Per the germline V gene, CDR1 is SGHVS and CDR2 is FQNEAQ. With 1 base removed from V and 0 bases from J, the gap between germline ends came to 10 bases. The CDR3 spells CASSLGTLNSNQPQHF. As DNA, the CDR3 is TGTGCCAGCAGCTTAGGGACTCTCAATAGCAATCAGCCCCAGCATTTT.

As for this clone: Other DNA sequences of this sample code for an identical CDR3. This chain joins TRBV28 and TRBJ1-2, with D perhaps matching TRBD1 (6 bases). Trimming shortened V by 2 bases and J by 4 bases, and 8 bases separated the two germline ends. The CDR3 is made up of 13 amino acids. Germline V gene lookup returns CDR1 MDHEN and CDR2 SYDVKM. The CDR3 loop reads CASSLDRIYGYTF. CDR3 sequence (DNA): TGTGCCAGCAGTTTAGACAGGATCTATGGCTACACCTTC.

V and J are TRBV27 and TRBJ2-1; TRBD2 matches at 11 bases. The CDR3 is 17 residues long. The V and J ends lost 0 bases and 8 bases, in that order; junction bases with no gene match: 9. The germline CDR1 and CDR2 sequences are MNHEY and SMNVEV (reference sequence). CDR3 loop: CASSLSPLAGDFYEQFF. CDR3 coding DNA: TGTGCCAGCAGTTTATCACCACTAGCGGGAGATTTTTATGAGCAGTTCTTC.

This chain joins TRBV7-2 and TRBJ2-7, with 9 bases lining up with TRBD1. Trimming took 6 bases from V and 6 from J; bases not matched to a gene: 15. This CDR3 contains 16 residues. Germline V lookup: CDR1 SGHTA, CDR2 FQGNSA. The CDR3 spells CASSRRPPGQGSEQYF. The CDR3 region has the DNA TGTGCCAGCAGTCGAAGACCTCCGGGACAGGGCTCCGAGCAGTACTTC.

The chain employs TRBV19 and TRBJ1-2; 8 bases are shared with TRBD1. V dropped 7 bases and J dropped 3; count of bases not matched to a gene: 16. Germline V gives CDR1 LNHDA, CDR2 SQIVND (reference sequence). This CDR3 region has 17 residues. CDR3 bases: TGTGCCAGTACGGTCAGGGGGCAGCTGAGTAGAGACTATGGCTACACCTTC. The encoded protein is CASTVRGQLSRDYGYTF.

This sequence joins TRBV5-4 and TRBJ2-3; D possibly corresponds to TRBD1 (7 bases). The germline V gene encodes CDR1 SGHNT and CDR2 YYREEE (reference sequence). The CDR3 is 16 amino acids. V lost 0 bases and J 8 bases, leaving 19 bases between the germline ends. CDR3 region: CASSLVGRGALGTQYF. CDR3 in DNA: TGTGCCAGCAGCTTGGTGGGCAGGGGGGCGTTAGGTACGCAGTATTTT.

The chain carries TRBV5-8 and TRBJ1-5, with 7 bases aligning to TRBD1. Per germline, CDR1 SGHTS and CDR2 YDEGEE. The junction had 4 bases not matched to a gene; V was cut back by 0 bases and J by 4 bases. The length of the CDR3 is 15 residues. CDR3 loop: CASSLGQGDNQPQHF. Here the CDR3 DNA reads TGTGCCAGCAGCTTGGGACAGGGAGATAATCAGCCCCAGCATTTT.

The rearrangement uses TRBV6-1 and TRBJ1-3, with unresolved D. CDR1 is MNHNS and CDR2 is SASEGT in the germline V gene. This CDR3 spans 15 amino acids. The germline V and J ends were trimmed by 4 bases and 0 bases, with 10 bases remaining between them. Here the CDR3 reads CASSGPQFSGNTIYF. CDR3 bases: TGTGCCAGCAGTGGGCCACAGTTCTCTGGAAACACCATATATTTT.

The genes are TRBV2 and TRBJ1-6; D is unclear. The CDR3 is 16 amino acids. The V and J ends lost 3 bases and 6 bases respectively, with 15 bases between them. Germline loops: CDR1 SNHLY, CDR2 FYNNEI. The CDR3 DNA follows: TGTGCCAGCAGTGAGGGCCCCATGATTGGTAATTCACCCCTCCACTTT. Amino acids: CASSEGPMIGNSPLHF.

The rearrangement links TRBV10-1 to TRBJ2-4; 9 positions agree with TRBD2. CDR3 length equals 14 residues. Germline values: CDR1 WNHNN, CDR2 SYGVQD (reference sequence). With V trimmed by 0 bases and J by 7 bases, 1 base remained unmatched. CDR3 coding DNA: TGCGCCAGCAGTGAGTCTGGACTAGCGAACATTCAGTACTTC. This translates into CASSESGLANIQYF.

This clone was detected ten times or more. CDR3 region: CASTLRGFQETQYF. The DNA for the CDR3 is TGTGCCAGCACTTTGCGAGGGTTCCAAGAGACCCAGTACTTC. The V call is TRBV7-2, the J call TRBJ2-5; D might be TRBD2 (5 bases). Per the germline V gene, CDR1 is SGHTA and CDR2 is FQGNSA. Deletions cut 7 bases from V and 1 base from J, with 13 bases between. CDR3 size: 14 residues.

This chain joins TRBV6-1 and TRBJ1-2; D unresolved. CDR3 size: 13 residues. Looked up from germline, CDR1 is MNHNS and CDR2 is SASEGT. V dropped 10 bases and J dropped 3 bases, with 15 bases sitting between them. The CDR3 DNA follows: TGTGCCACCTCCCCGGGCCGGGACTATGGCTACACCTTC. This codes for CATSPGRDYGYTF.

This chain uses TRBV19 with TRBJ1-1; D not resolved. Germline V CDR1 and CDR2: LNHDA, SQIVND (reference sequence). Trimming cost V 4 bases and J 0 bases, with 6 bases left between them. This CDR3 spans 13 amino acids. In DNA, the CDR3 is TGTGCCAGTAGTAGGGTGGTGAACACTGAAGCTTTCTTT. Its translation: CASSRVVNTEAFF.

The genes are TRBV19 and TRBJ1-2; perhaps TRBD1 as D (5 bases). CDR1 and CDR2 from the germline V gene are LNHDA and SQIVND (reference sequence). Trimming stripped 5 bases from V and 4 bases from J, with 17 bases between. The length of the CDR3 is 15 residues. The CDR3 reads CASSAAGGSGYGYTF. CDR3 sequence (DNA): TGTGCCAGTAGTGCCGCCGGGGGGTCAGGCTATGGCTACACCTTC.

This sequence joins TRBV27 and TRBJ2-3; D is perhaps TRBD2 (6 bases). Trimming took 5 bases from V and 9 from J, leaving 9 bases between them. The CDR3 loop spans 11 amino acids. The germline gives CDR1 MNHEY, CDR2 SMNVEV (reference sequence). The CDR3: CASSGGVTQYF. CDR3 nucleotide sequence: TGTGCCAGCAGTGGCGGGGTGACGCAGTATTTT.

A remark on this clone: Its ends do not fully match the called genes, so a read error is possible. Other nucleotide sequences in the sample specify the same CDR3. The CDR3 sequence: CSARETDTQYF. CDR3 nucleotides: TGCAGTGCTCGAGAGACAGATACGCAGTATTTT. The chain couples TRBV20-1 to TRBJ2-3; D gene uncertain. The V gene's germline CDR1 is DFQATT and CDR2 SNEGSKA (reference sequence). The CDR3 is 11 amino acids.

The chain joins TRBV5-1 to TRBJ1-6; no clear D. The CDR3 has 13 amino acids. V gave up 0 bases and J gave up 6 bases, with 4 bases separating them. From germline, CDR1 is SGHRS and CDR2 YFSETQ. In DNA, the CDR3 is TGCGCCAGCAGCTTGGTGCCTAATTCACCCCTCCACTTT. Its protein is CASSLVPNSPLHF.